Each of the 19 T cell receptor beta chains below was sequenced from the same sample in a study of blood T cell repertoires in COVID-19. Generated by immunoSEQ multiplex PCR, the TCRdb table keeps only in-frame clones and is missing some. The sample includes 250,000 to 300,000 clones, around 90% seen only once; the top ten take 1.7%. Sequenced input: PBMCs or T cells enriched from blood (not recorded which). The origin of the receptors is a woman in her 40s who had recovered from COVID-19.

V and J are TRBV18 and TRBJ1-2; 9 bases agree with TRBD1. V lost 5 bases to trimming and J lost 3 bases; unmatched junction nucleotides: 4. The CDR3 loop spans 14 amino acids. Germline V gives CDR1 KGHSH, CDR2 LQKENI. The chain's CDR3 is CASSSGQGDYGYTF. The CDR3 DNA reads TGTGCCAGCTCATCGGGACAGGGAGACTATGGCTACACCTTC.

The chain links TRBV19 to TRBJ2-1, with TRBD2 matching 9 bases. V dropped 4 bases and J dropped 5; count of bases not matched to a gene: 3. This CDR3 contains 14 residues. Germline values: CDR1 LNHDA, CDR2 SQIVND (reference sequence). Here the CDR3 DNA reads TGTGCCAGTAGTAGTAGCGGGGGTGACAATGAGCAGTTCTTC. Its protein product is CASSSSGGDNEQFF.

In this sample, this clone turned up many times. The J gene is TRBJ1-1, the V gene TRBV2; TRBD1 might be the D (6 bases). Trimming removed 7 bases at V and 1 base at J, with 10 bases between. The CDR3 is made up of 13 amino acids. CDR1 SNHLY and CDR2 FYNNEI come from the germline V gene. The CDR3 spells CASKGTQNTEAFF. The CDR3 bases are TGTGCCAGCAAGGGGACACAGAACACTGAAGCTTTCTTT.

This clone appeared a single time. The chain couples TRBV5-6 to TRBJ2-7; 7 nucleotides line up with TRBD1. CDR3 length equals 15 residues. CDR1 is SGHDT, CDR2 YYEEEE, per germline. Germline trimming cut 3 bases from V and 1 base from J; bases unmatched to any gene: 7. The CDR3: CASSSDRRYSYEQYF. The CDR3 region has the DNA TGTGCCAGCAGCTCGGACAGGCGGTATTCCTACGAGCAGTACTTC.

The CDR3 is CASSWTSGADTQYF. The CDR3 DNA sequence: TGTGCCAGCAGCTGGACTAGCGGGGCAGATACGCAGTATTTT. The chain combines TRBV7-3 with TRBJ2-3; 12 nucleotides align to TRBD2. Trimming took 4 bases from V and 4 from J; bases not matched to a gene: 0. CDR3 length: 14 residues. CDR1 SGHTA and CDR2 FQGTGA come from the germline V gene.

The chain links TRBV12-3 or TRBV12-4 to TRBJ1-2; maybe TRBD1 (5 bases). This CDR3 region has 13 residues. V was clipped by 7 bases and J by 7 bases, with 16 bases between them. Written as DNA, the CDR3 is TGTGCCAGCACCCCGGGGGGGATACGTGGCTACACCTTC. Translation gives CASTPGGIRGYTF.

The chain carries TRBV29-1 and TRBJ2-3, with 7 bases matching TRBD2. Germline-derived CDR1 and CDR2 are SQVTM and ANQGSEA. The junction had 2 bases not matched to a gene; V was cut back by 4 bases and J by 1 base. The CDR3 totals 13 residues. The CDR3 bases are TGCAGCGTTGCCCTAGCGGGCACAGATACGCAGTATTTT. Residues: CSVALAGTDTQYF.

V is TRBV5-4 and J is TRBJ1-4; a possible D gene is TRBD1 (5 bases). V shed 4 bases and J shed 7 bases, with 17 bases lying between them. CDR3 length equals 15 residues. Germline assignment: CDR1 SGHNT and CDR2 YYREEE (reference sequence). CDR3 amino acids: CASSRWGDRSEKLFF. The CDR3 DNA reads TGTGCCAGCAGCCGGTGGGGGGATAGGAGTGAAAAACTGTTTTTT.

CDR3 nucleotides: TGTGCCAGCAGCTCCGGGGACAGGGCTGGAAACACCATATATTTT. Encoded protein: CASSSGDRAGNTIYF. The chain employs TRBV7-9 and TRBJ1-3; 9 bases agree with TRBD1. Looked up from germline, CDR1 is SEHNR and CDR2 is FQNEAQ (reference sequence). J gave up 2 bases and V 4 bases, and 3 bases lay outside the gene matches. The length of the CDR3 is 15 residues. The complete variable domain, with remaining parts taken from reference TRBV7-9 and TRBJ1-3, reads DTGVSQNPRHKITKRGQNVTFRCDPISEHNRLYWYRQTLGQGPEFLTYFQNEAQLEKSRLLSDRFSAERPKGSFSTLEIQRTEQGDSAMYLCASSSGDRAGNTIYFGEGSWLTVV.

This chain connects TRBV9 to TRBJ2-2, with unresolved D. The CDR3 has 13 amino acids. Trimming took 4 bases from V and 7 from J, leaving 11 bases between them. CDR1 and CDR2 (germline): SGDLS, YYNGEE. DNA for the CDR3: TGTGCCAGCAGCCCTATTGGGCACGGGGAGCTGTTTTTT. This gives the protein CASSPIGHGELFF.

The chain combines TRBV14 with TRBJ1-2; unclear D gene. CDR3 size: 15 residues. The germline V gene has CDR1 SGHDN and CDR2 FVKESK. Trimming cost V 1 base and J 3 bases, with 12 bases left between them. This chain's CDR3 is CASSQVPEAYYGYTF. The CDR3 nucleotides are TGTGCCAGCAGCCAAGTCCCCGAGGCTTACTATGGCTACACCTTC.

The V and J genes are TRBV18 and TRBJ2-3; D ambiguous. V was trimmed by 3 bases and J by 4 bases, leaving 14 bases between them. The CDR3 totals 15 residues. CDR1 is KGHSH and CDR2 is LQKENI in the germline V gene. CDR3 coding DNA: TGTGCCAGCTCACCGATTACAGTGGCTCCAGATACGCAGTATTTT. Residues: CASSPITVAPDTQYF.

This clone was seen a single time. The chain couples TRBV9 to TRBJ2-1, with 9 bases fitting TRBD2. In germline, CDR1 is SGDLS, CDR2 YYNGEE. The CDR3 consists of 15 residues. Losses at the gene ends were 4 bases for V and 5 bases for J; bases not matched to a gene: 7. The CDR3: CASSILAGVNNEQFF. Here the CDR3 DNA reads TGTGCCAGCAGCATTTTAGCGGGAGTAAACAATGAGCAGTTCTTC.

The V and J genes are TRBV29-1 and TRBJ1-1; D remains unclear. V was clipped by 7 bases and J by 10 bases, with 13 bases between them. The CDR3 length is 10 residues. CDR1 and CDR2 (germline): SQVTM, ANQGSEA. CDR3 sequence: CSAGGPRAFF. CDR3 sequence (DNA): TGCAGCGCAGGAGGACCCAGAGCTTTCTTT. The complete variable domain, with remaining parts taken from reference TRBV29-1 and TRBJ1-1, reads SAVISQKPSRDICQRGTSLTIQCQVDSQVTMMFWYRQQPGQSLTLIATANQGSEATYESGFVIDKFPISRPNLTFSTLTVSNMSPEDSSIYLCSAGGPRAFFGQGTRLTVV.

Written as DNA, the CDR3 is TGTGCCAGCAGTTTTAGGCAGGGCTGGGGCAATGAGCAGTTCTTC. Its translation is CASSFRQGWGNEQFF. V and J are TRBV27 and TRBJ2-1; D may be TRBD1 (5 bases). The V end was cut by 3 bases, the J end by 6 bases, with 15 bases between. The CDR3 runs 15 residues. Germline loops: CDR1 MNHEY, CDR2 SMNVEV (reference sequence).

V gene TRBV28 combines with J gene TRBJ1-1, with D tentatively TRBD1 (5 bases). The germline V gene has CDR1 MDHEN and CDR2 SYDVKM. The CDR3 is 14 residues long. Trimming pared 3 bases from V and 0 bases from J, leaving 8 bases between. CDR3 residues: CASSFQGLNTEAFF. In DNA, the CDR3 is TGTGCCAGCAGTTTTCAGGGTCTGAACACTGAAGCTTTCTTT.

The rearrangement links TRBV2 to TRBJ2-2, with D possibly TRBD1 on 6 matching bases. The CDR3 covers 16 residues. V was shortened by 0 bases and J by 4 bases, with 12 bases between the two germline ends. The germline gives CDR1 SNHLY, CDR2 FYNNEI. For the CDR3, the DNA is TGTGCCAGCAGTGAAGCAGACCGCAGGGGCACCGGGGAGCTGTTTTTT. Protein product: CASSEADRRGTGELFF.

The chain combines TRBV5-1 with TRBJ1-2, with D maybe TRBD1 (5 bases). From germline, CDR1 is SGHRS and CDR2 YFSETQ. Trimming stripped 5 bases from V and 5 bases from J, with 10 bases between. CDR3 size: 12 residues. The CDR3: CASRAGLYGYTF. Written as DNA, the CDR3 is TGCGCCAGCAGAGCGGGACTGTATGGCTACACCTTC.

CDR3 protein: CASTWGTRLFSRTGELFF. Written as DNA, the CDR3 is TGTGCCAGTACCTGGGGGACACGGCTATTCTCACGGACCGGGGAGCTGTTTTTT. J is TRBJ2-2 and V is TRBV19, with a tentative D call TRBD1 (6 bases). Trimming pared 7 bases from V and 5 bases from J, leaving 26 bases between. CDR1 LNHDA and CDR2 SQIVND come from the germline V gene (reference sequence). This CDR3 spans 18 amino acids.